The 2 T cell receptor beta chains below come from one sample, sequenced in a study of blood T cell repertoires in COVID-19. The table came from immunoSEQ multiplex PCR; TCRdb's copy has only in-frame clones and leaves some out. The data show 90,000 to 100,000 clones, around 75% seen once. Sequenced: peripheral blood. The source of these receptors is a man aged 70 or older with acute or convalescent COVID-19.

The chain combines TRBV5-8 with TRBJ1-5, with a possible D match to TRBD1 (6 bases). CDR1 and CDR2 (germline): SGHTS, YDEGEE. The CDR3 is made up of 14 amino acids. Between the trimmed V and J ends, which lost 3 bases and 11 bases, there was a span of 18 bases. The CDR3 reads CASSSRRGPRTQHF. For the CDR3, the DNA is TGTGCCAGCAGCTCCCGCAGGGGTCCGAGGACCCAGCATTTT.

CDR3 protein: CATSDGWDRLGSGANVLTF. CDR3 DNA: TGTGCCACCAGTGACGGTTGGGACAGGCTGGGATCTGGGGCCAACGTCCTGACTTTC. This chain uses TRBV24-1 with TRBJ2-6; 8 bases are shared with TRBD1. Per the germline V gene, CDR1 is KGHDR and CDR2 is SFDVKD. The CDR3 is made up of 19 amino acids. V was pared by 4 bases and J by 1 base, with 11 bases of the junction left unmatched.